This TCR beta chain was observed in a study of blood T cells in healthy people across ages (dated by TCRdb to the mid-2010s). Regarding the research as a whole: In model experiments, roughly one uniquely barcoded TCR beta cDNA molecule per two T cells was captured by template switching. Age-related changes in TCR beta repertoire diversity were measured in the study by deep sequencing normalized with unique cDNA molecular identifiers. To avoid experimental bias, donors of different ages were randomly spread across the sequencing lanes. For two donors (one aged 18 to 29 and one aged 80 or older), the study analyzed two additional independent replicas of 1 million unique cDNA reads from the same blood draw. The donors were divided into four age groups: young (average around 16 years), middle-aged (almost 40), aged (around 67) and long-lived (about 84). The research as a whole found: A strong correlation was found between observed TCR beta diversity and the percentage of naive T cells measured by flow cytometry. The long-lived group showed more naive CD4+ T cells, fewer expanded clones and increased TCR diversity than the aged group, suggesting age selection. Estimates of total diversity based on one million sequenced T cells were regarded as lower bounds and as underestimates. Donor CMV infection status was unknown, potentially confounding age-related changes in expanded clonotypes. Because profiling used bulk unsorted PBMCs, naive and antigen-experienced compartments could not be compared conclusively. As age increased, observed TCR beta diversity per million T cells dropped in a roughly linear way, and a significant reduction was already evident by age about 40.

CDR1 SQVTM and CDR2 ANQGSEA are derived from the germline V gene. At the junction V is shortened by 5 bases and J by 3 bases, with 10 bases in between. Its CDR3 holds 12 amino acids, cysteine through phenylalanine. Just CDR3 DNA is preserved here, 36 bases in frame from base 1. The donors were roughly 39 Caucasian individuals from Russia, aged roughly 6 to 100 years, who were systemically healthy. Each donor gave roughly 9.5 milliliters of peripheral blood, collected into EDTA-treated Vacutainer tubes. Ficoll-Paque density-gradient centrifugation was used to isolate PBMCs, with at least 6 million per sample. Trizol reagent was used to extract total RNA from the PBMCs, yielding at least 5 micrograms per sample. For every donor, flow cytometry on a PBMC aliquot measured the percentage of naive CD45RAhigh/CD27high T cells. Libraries were constructed by 5' RACE. The sequencer was an Illumina HiSeq 2500. A second roughly 6 to 12 cycle PCR used a sample-barcoded 5' primer and a J-beta primer mix. Each TCR beta cDNA molecule received a unique molecular identifier from a template-switch 5' adaptor carrying 12 random nucleotides. At least 2.5 million CDR3-containing paired-end reads were obtained from each sample. The Mint cDNA synthesis kit, primed by a TRBC-specific oligonucleotide, was used to synthesize first-strand cDNA from all RNA. After uracil-DNA glycosylase treatment, a first 18-cycle PCR used universal primers M1SS and BC2_uni_R on all cDNA. Turning to the authors' computational methods: For normalization, 1 million high-quality reads, each with a distinct molecular identifier, were randomly selected from each sample. Reads sharing molecular identifiers were discarded rather than binned into consensus sequences. MiTCR, with a Q25 quality threshold and the strictest error-elimination algorithm, was used for CDR3 identification, clonotype clustering and error correction. A nonparametric unseen species model using Euler transformation provided a lower-bound estimate of total TCR beta diversity. TCRdb's own reprocessing of the public reads used fastp at Q25 and MiXCR and kept productive beta chains. All rows with the same CDR3 protein become a single entry with the most common DNA and genes. The V and J calls come from TCRdb's annotation, not from the publication. Here the sample has 1,500,000 or so distinct CDR3 sequences; around 40% occur a single time. Together, the top ten hold around 4% of the sample.

This clonotype was counted only a few times. The antigen this receptor binds is unknown. No base quality values were provided; no much bigger clone lies one nucleotide off. The receptor was derived from a woman aged 18 to 35 in good health. The chain uses TRBV29-1 and TRBJ1-1; the D gene cannot be resolved reliably. Input material: blood. CDR3 protein: CSVQNLYTEAFF. The nucleotide sequence reads as follows: TGCAGCGTTCAAAATTTGTACACTGAAGCTTTCTTT.